What follows are 30 T cell receptor beta chains derived from one specimen sequenced in a study of brain T cells in children with intractable seizures. Repertoires were generated with immunoSEQ multiplex PCR, while TCRdb's copy carries only in-frame clones and drops some. The sample yields around 340,000 clones, about 94% seen once. Time point in this sample: blood from clinic visit 5 months post-surgery; TSC patient then seizure free. The starting material was peripheral blood, obtained more than 4 months after surgery. The receptor source for this set is a boy in the first two years of life with tuberous sclerosis and intractable seizures.

The rearrangement uses TRBV25-1 and TRBJ2-7, with 13 bases that match TRBD2. V shed 8 bases, J shed 7 bases, and the junction held 5 bases outside the gene matches. CDR3 length: 13 residues. Looked up from germline, CDR1 is MGHDK and CDR2 is SYGVNS. The CDR3 region has the DNA TGTGCCAGCGAACTAGCGGGGGGGCTTGAGCAGTACTTC. Amino acids: CASELAGGLEQYF.

The chain has TRBV6-1 and TRBJ1-1; perhaps TRBD1 as D (6 bases). CDR1 and CDR2 (germline): MNHNS, SASEGT. The ends were cut back, 1 base at V and 11 bases at J, with 14 bases in the middle. The CDR3 spans 13 residues. The CDR3 sequence is CASSEGGGPRAFF. DNA of the CDR3: TGTGCCAGCAGTGAAGGGGGGGGGCCTAGGGCTTTCTTT.

This clone appeared once. This chain links TRBV11-3 with TRBJ2-1; D might be TRBD1 (6 bases). CDR1 and CDR2 (germline): SGHNT, YENEEA. The V end lost 0 bases, the J end lost 8 bases, and 14 bases lay between the germline ends. This CDR3 contains 15 residues. The CDR3 loop is CASSLDGGAIDEQFF. The CDR3 coding sequence is TGTGCCAGCAGCTTAGATGGGGGCGCGATCGATGAGCAGTTCTTC.

The CDR3 protein is CASSFRRDTQYF. CDR3 coding DNA: TGTGCCAGCAGTTTCAGGAGGGATACGCAGTATTTT. The gene calls are TRBV12-3 or TRBV12-4 and TRBJ2-3; a possible D gene is TRBD2 (5 bases). The V end was cut by 3 bases, the J end by 6 bases, with 7 bases between. The CDR3 spans 12 residues.

This chain uses TRBV7-9 with TRBJ2-3; 10 positions match TRBD2. With V trimmed by 7 bases and J by 1 base, 8 bases remained unmatched. Germline-derived CDR1 and CDR2 are SEHNR and FQNEAQ (reference sequence). The length of the CDR3 is 16 residues. CDR3 coding DNA: TGTGCCAGCACCCCACCCGGGACTAGCGGCACAGATACGCAGTATTTT. Amino acid sequence: CASTPPGTSGTDTQYF. The full variable domain, completed using reference TRBV7-9 and TRBJ2-3, is DTGVSQNPRHKITKRGQNVTFRCDPISEHNRLYWYRQTLGQGPEFLTYFQNEAQLEKSRLLSDRFSAERPKGSFSTLEIQRTEQGDSAMYLCASTPPGTSGTDTQYFGPGTRLTVL.

CDR3 sequence reads: CASRTPMNTEAFF. In nucleotides, the CDR3 is TGTGCCAGCAGGACTCCCATGAACACTGAAGCTTTCTTT. The chain carries TRBV12-3 or TRBV12-4 and TRBJ1-1; D is uncertain. This CDR3 is built from 13 residues. V shed 6 bases and J shed 0 bases, with 8 bases lying between them.

The rearrangement joins TRBV19 to TRBJ2-5, with TRBD2 matching over 13 bases. Germline V gives CDR1 LNHDA, CDR2 SQIVND (reference sequence). The CDR3 has 15 residues. The junction had 5 bases not matched to a gene; V was cut back by 5 bases and J by 5 bases. CDR3 sequence: CASSPSGLAGETQYF. The CDR3 coding sequence is TGTGCCAGTAGTCCTTCGGGACTAGCGGGGGAGACCCAGTACTTC.

This chain connects TRBV7-2 to TRBJ1-2; D is uncertain. Germline lookup yields CDR1 SGHTA and CDR2 FQGNSA. The ends were cut back, 1 base at V and 5 bases at J, with 11 bases in the middle. The CDR3 is made up of 14 amino acids. CDR3 loop: CASSLEPNGYGYTF. The CDR3, as DNA: TGTGCCAGCAGCTTAGAGCCCAACGGATATGGCTACACCTTC.

The rearrangement joins TRBV5-6 to TRBJ1-5; D perhaps matches TRBD1 (5 bases). V was pared by 2 bases and J by 6 bases, with 12 bases between. The length of the CDR3 is 14 residues. The germline V gene encodes CDR1 SGHDT and CDR2 YYEEEE. DNA of the CDR3: TGTGCCAGCAGCTTCTCGGGGGATGGTCAGCCCCAGCATTTT. It yields the protein CASSFSGDGQPQHF.

V and J are TRBV7-9 and TRBJ2-1, with 7 nucleotides matching TRBD2. Losses at the gene ends were 5 bases for V and 7 bases for J; bases not matched to a gene: 11. Germline V lookup: CDR1 SEHNR, CDR2 FQNEAQ (reference sequence). This CDR3 comprises 15 residues. CDR3 sequence (DNA): TGTGCCAGCAGCCTAAGGACTAGTAGCGGGAATGAGCAGTTCTTC. This codes for CASSLRTSSGNEQFF.

The V call is TRBV20-1, the J call TRBJ2-1; D remains ambiguous. The CDR3 has 13 residues. Germline loops: CDR1 DFQATT, CDR2 SNEGSKA (reference sequence). V lost 3 bases and J 2 bases, leaving 8 bases between the germline ends. The CDR3 DNA sequence: TGCAGTGCTAGTTCGTGGGCCTACAATGAGCAGTTCTTC. Its translation: CSASSWAYNEQFF.

The chain joins TRBV5-1 to TRBJ2-5; 8 bases line up with TRBD1. J gave up 4 bases and V 9 bases, and 11 bases lay outside the gene matches. The germline V gene encodes CDR1 SGHRS and CDR2 YFSETQ. This CDR3 has 14 amino acids. The CDR3 DNA is TGCGCCACCGCCATTAACACAGGGGGAGAGACCCAGTACTTC. This translates into CATAINTGGETQYF.

This clone was seen only a few times. The rearrangement links TRBV15 to TRBJ1-1, with D tentatively TRBD1 (5 bases). Germline V gives CDR1 LNHNV, CDR2 YYDKDF (reference sequence). The CDR3 consists of 14 residues. Trimming stripped 0 bases from V and 2 bases from J, with 7 bases between. The CDR3 loop is CATSRDGGNTEAFF. The CDR3, as DNA: TGTGCCACCAGCAGAGACGGGGGTAACACTGAAGCTTTCTTT.

This rearrangement joins TRBV3-1 (or the pseudogene TRBV3-2) to TRBJ2-7; D ambiguous. Germline CDR1 reads LGHDT; CDR2 reads YNNKEL (reference sequence). This CDR3 has 13 residues. The V end lost 2 bases, the J end lost 6 bases, and 11 bases lay between the germline ends. The CDR3 DNA follows: TGTGCCAGCAGCCAAAGTGGGTGGGTCGAGCAGTACTTC. Translated: CASSQSGWVEQYF.

The rearrangement joins TRBV30 to TRBJ1-1, with 8 bases matching TRBD1. CDR1 and CDR2 (germline): GTSNPN, SVGIG (reference sequence). The CDR3 runs 17 residues. Trimming took 0 bases from V and 0 from J; bases not matched to a gene: 9. CDR3 sequence: CAWSVGGTGLMNTEAFF. CDR3 nucleotide sequence: TGTGCCTGGAGTGTAGGTGGGACAGGATTAATGAACACTGAAGCTTTCTTT.

In DNA form, the CDR3 reads TGTGCCAGCAGATCCGGGACAGGTCGCACTGAAGCTTTCTTT. Translation: CASRSGTGRTEAFF. The gene calls are TRBV6-5 and TRBJ1-1, with TRBD1 identical over 8 bases. The germline V gene encodes CDR1 MNHEY and CDR2 SVGAGI. The CDR3 loop spans 14 amino acids. V lost 6 bases to trimming and J lost 4 bases; unmatched junction nucleotides: 7.

This clone came up a few times. The J gene is TRBJ1-5, the V gene TRBV6-5; D remains ambiguous. The CDR3 is 15 residues long. V lost 5 bases and J lost 1, with 12 bases in between. CDR1 and CDR2 from the germline V gene are MNHEY and SVGAGI. For the CDR3, the DNA is TGTGCCAGCAGTCCAGAGGGTGGAAGCAATCAGCCCCAGCATTTT. This encodes CASSPEGGSNQPQHF.

The rearrangement joins TRBV4-1 to TRBJ2-2, with 8 bases matching TRBD1. Germline V gives CDR1 MGHRA, CDR2 YSYEKL. V lost 4 bases, J lost 6 bases, and 7 bases stayed unmatched. This CDR3 comprises 15 residues. CDR3 protein: CASSRGQGVAGELFF. CDR3 nucleotides: TGCGCCAGCAGCCGTGGACAGGGTGTCGCCGGGGAGCTGTTTTTT.

The V and J genes are TRBV30 and TRBJ1-2; TRBD1 is a possible D gene (5 bases). The length of the CDR3 is 13 residues. The germline V gene encodes CDR1 GTSNPN and CDR2 SVGIG (reference sequence). V lost 3 bases and J lost 5, with 13 bases in between. CDR3 residues: CAWRKRGLYGYTF. The DNA of the CDR3 is TGTGCCTGGAGAAAGAGGGGACTATATGGCTACACCTTC.

The chain has TRBV11-2 and TRBJ2-7; unclear D gene. This CDR3 is 14 amino acids long. Germline assignment: CDR1 SGHAT and CDR2 FQNNGV. Trimming took off 0 bases at V and 3 bases at J, with 9 bases between the two ends. The CDR3 region is CASSLDTTVYEQYF. In DNA form, the CDR3 reads TGTGCCAGCAGCTTAGATACCACAGTCTACGAGCAGTACTTC.

This clone showed up just once. This chain connects TRBV7-2 to TRBJ2-7; D is ambiguous. Deletions cut 4 bases from V and 2 bases from J, with 9 bases between. The CDR3 totals 13 residues. Germline V gene data show CDR1 as SGHTA and CDR2 as FQGNSA. Written as DNA, the CDR3 is TGTGCCAGCAGCTACGGAGCCACCTACGAGCAGTACTTC. This translates into CASSYGATYEQYF.

The chain employs TRBV6-5 and TRBJ1-4, with TRBD1 matching over 10 bases. The V gene's germline CDR1 is MNHEY and CDR2 SVGAGI. The ends lost 5 bases at V and 7 bases at J; junction bases unmatched: 7. The CDR3 covers 15 residues. This chain's CDR3 is CASSPGQGSSEKLFF. In DNA, the CDR3 is TGTGCCAGCAGTCCGGGACAGGGGTCGTCTGAAAAACTGTTTTTT.

This chain joins TRBV15 and TRBJ1-2; D is unclear. This CDR3 region has 19 residues. Trimming took off 0 bases at V and 1 base at J, with 21 bases between the two ends. Looked up from germline, CDR1 is LNHNV and CDR2 is YYDKDF (reference sequence). The CDR3 protein is CATSRDPAAVSYVNYGYTF. The CDR3 nucleotides are TGTGCCACCAGCAGAGATCCGGCGGCAGTGAGTTATGTTAACTATGGCTACACCTTC.

The rearrangement uses TRBV4-1 and TRBJ2-7; 8 bases agree with TRBD2. This CDR3 spans 14 amino acids. Looked up from germline, CDR1 is MGHRA and CDR2 is YSYEKL. J was trimmed by 2 bases and V by 0 bases; bases with no gene match: 0. The CDR3 sequence is CASSQDGGAYEQYF. CDR3 DNA: TGCGCCAGCAGCCAAGACGGGGGGGCCTACGAGCAGTACTTC.

The chain is built from TRBV10-3 and TRBJ2-1; 9 nucleotides align to TRBD2. The CDR3 contains 14 residues. The trim removed 4 bases at V and 8 bases at J, leaving 6 bases unmatched. CDR1 and CDR2 from the germline V gene are ENHRY and SYGVKD. The CDR3 reads CAISGAGGLDEQFF. CDR3 nucleotides: TGTGCCATCAGTGGAGCGGGGGGCCTGGATGAGCAGTTCTTC.

The chain couples TRBV7-9 to TRBJ2-7; 7 nucleotides match TRBD2. The CDR3 is 15 residues long. V gave up 1 base and J gave up 3 bases; unmatched junction bases: 6. CDR1 and CDR2 from the germline V gene are SEHNR and FQNEAQ (reference sequence). The CDR3 here is CASSLGPGGVYEQYF. DNA for the CDR3: TGTGCCAGCAGCTTAGGCCCTGGGGGGGTCTACGAGCAGTACTTC.

The chain combines TRBV19 with TRBJ1-1, with 7 bases fitting TRBD1. The junction had 10 bases not matched to a gene; V was cut back by 5 bases and J by 4 bases. The CDR3 is made up of 15 amino acids. CDR1 LNHDA and CDR2 SQIVND come from the germline V gene (reference sequence). CDR3 in amino acids: CASSPTDRVVTEAFF. The CDR3 nucleotides are TGTGCCAGTAGTCCTACCGACAGGGTGGTCACTGAAGCTTTCTTT.

The V call is TRBV9, the J call TRBJ2-1; TRBD2 aligns across 7 bases. The CDR3 spans 14 residues. Unmatched junction bases numbered 1, after V lost 0 bases and J lost 4 bases. CDR1 and CDR2 from the germline V gene are SGDLS and YYNGEE. CDR3 nucleotides: TGTGCCAGCAGCGTAGAGCGGGGATACAATGAGCAGTTCTTC. It yields the protein CASSVERGYNEQFF.

The chain couples TRBV19 to TRBJ2-1; D might be TRBD1 or TRBD2, each matching 6 bases. The CDR3 runs to 15 residues. Trimming took 11 bases from V and 9 from J, leaving 26 bases between them. Germline lookup yields CDR1 LNHDA and CDR2 SQIVND (reference sequence). The CDR3 is CARSNIKSRGGEQFF. In nucleotides, the CDR3 is TGTGCCCGGTCCAACATAAAAAGCAGGGGAGGTGAGCAGTTCTTC.

The chain carries TRBV13 and TRBJ1-1, with 7 bases lining up with TRBD1. This CDR3 spans 14 amino acids. Per germline, CDR1 PRHDT and CDR2 FYEKMQ (reference sequence). Germline trimming cut 4 bases from V and 5 bases from J; bases unmatched to any gene: 7. CDR3 in amino acids: CASSSSDRKTEAFF. CDR3 nucleotides: TGTGCCAGCAGCTCCTCGGACAGGAAGACTGAAGCTTTCTTT.